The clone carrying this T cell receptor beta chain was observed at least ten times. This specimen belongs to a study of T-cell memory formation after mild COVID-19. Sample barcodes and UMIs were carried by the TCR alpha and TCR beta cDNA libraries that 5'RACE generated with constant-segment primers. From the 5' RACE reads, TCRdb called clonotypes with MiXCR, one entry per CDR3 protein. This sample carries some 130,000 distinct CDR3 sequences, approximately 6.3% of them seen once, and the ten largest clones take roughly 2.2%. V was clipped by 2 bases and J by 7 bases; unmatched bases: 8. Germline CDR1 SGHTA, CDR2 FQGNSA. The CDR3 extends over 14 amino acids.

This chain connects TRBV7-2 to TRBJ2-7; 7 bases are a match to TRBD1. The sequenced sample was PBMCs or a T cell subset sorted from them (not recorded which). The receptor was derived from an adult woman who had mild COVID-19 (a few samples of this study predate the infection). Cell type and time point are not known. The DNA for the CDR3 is TGTGCCAGCAGCTTATCCTTTACAGGGGTTGAGCAGTACTTC. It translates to CASSLSFTGVEQYF.